This paragraph reports one TCR beta chain. The clone's antigen remains unknown. The sample holds no much larger clone one base away, and base qualities are not on file. The entry originates in a study of post-analysis software for immune sequencing data (dated by TCRdb to between 2015 and 2016). About the study as a whole: Recorded disease courses included relapsing-remitting, secondary progressive and progressive-relapsing multiple sclerosis, with some patients lacking subtype annotation. A subset of samples was prepared in parallel using single-end sample barcoding, then pooled and co-amplified after Illumina adapter ligation. Patient repertoires were compared against about twelve previously published healthy control repertoires from donors aged about 6 to 25 years.

To demonstrate the VDJtools post-analysis software, the study profiled TCR beta repertoires from the peripheral blood of some 13 young patients with multiple sclerosis. The multiple sclerosis patients were children and adolescents between about 6 and 16 years of age. The library was generated by PCR. The reads were generated on an Illumina HiSeq 2500. To reduce PCR and sequencing biases, unique molecular identifiers were built into the TCR beta cDNA libraries. Roughly 500,000 cDNA molecules were obtained per 1 to 10 million input T cells, so each molecule approximated one T cell. The same protocol used for the earlier healthy control dataset was applied to prepare and sequence the patient libraries. Within a given batch, samples were prepared together, multiplexed and sequenced on the same HiSeq lane. Per the authors' processing: MIGEC was used to process the raw barcoded reads, and molecular identifier groups with only a single read were discarded before consensus assembly and CDR3 extraction. VDJtools was used for post-analysis of the clonotype tables, and diversity was normalized by down-sampling every dataset to the size of the smallest sample. Repertoire overlap clustering matched CDR3 amino acid but not nucleotide sequences to correct batch-related cross-sample contamination. Using fastp trimming at Q25 and MiXCR clonotype assembly, TCRdb reanalyzed the public sequencing data and kept in-frame beta chains. Every entry covers one CDR3 protein and lists the most common genes and DNA from its rows. TCRdb's processing, not the authors', yielded these V and J calls. The sample table holds 750,000 to 950,000 distinct CDR3 sequences, of which just over 45% were seen once. 4.9% of the sample is in the top ten clones.

Trimming takes 7 bases from V and 0 bases from J, and the germline ends sit 12 bases apart. Its CDR3 holds 14 amino acids, cysteine through phenylalanine. Only CDR3 DNA remains: 42 bases, in frame from the first base. On the study overall, not on this receptor specifically: Direct clustering with F measure revealed strong co-clustering of samples prepared in the same batch, which led to a batch-effect correction. Compared with controls, multiple sclerosis patients had significantly lower normalized Chao1 diversity, a finding suggesting substantial peripheral T-cell clonal expansion. The multiple sclerosis patient group was slightly younger than the control group. About five TRBV segments, including TRBV5-6, TRBV5-1 and TRBV20-1, were significantly more frequent in patients than controls.

In this chain, TRBV6-7 is recombined with TRBJ1-2, and the D gene may be TRBD1, 6 bases matching. TRBV6-7 is known as an ORF, though its function is uncertain. This clonotype was obtained from a girl between 5 and 17 years old with multiple sclerosis. Sequenced input: blood. The nucleotide sequence reads as follows: TGTGCCAGCACCCAGGGGACGACTAACTATGGCTACACCTTC. This sequence encodes CASTQGTTNYGYTF.